This T cell receptor beta chain was sequenced for a study of cytomegalovirus exposure and HLA in healthy donors. Overall study context: The platform used for the roughly 130 validation repertoires matched that of the roughly 700 first-cohort repertoires, a later analysis reported. The study's findings and limits: The study labeled 164 TCR beta chains cytomegalovirus-associated.

Here immunoSEQ multiplex PCR was the method, and the copy in TCRdb shows in-frame clones only, minus some. Here the sample spans just under 75,000 clones, 94% being singletons. With respect to this clone: The antigen remains unidentified.

CDR1 is SEHNR and CDR2 is FQNEAQ in the germline V gene (reference sequence). V lost 5 bases and J lost 2, with 19 bases in between. CDR3 length equals 17 residues. Sequencing input: PBMCs. This clonotype was obtained from a woman in her late teens or twenties in good health and CMV-seropositive. The gene calls are TRBV7-9 and TRBJ1-5; D perhaps matches TRBD1 (6 bases). The CDR3 DNA reads as TGTGCCAGCAGCCTAAGTACCCCGGGACACCGCAATCAGCCCCAGCATTTT. Residues: CASSLSTPGHRNQPQHF.